The T cell receptor (beta chain) described here comes from a study of T cell repertoires in cytomegalovirus infection. Study information: HLA-B-restricted CMV epitopes that are well studied, plus recently identified HLA-C-restricted ones, were used by the study. Overall study results and limits: Dominating the ex vivo response were HLA-C-restricted CMV-specific TCR beta clonotypes.

The CDR3 spans 14 residues. Trimming cost V 5 bases and J 5 bases, with 16 bases left between them. Per germline, CDR1 SEHNR and CDR2 FQNEAQ (reference sequence). MiXCR was run by TCRdb on the reads, yielding one entry per CDR3 protein. The top ten hold 48% of the sample, which has a few hundred thousand distinct CDR3 sequences, almost 40% seen once. As to this clonotype: The antigen is not known.

Source: cultured PBMCs, taken from culture after CMV antigen stimulation. The origin of this receptor is a human donor in good health (CMV status not recorded). Some clones in this sample may be carry-over from other donors' samples. The chain couples TRBV7-9 to TRBJ2-7; tentatively, D is TRBD1 or TRBD2 (6 bases each). The chain's CDR3 is CASSTGHRGDEQYF. CDR3 sequence (DNA): TGTGCCAGCAGCACGGGACACCGCGGGGACGAGCAGTACTTC.